This TCR beta chain was obtained from a study of T cell changes during pregnancy in multiple sclerosis. Some clones are missing from TCRdb's copy, which holds only in-frame ones; the method was immunoSEQ multiplex PCR. The data contain 100,000 or so clones, just over 90% of them seen just once; the ten biggest clones take up approximately 1.2%. The trim removed 4 bases at V and 8 bases at J, leaving 7 bases unmatched. The CDR3 length is 14 residues. Looked up from germline, CDR1 is MNHNS and CDR2 is SASEGT. This receptor was identified in a female donor with multiple sclerosis, enrolled in a pregnancy study. Material: peripheral blood, obtained in the second trimester of pregnancy. The chain employs TRBV6-1 and TRBJ1-4, with 7 bases lining up with TRBD1. Here the CDR3 reads CASSASGTDEKLFF. DNA for the CDR3: TGTGCCAGCAGTGCGTCCGGGACAGACGAAAAACTGTTTTTT.